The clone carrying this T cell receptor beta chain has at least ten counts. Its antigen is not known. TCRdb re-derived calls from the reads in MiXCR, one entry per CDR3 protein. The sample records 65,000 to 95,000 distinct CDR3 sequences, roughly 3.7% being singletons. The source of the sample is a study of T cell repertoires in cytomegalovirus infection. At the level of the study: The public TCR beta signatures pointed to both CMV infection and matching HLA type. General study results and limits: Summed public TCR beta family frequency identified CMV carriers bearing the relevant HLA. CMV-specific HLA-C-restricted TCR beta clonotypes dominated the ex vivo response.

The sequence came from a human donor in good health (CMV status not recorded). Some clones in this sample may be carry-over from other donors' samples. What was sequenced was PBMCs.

In DNA, the CDR3 is TGCGCCAGCAGCCAAGGAACAGGGGATTACTATGGCTACACCTTC. Amino acids: CASSQGTGDYYGYTF. The chain links TRBV4-1 to TRBJ1-2; 7 nucleotides agree with TRBD1. In germline, CDR1 is MGHRA, CDR2 YSYEKL. J gave up 3 bases and V 1 base, and 5 bases lay outside the gene matches. This CDR3 is 15 amino acids long.